Sequencing of this T cell receptor beta chain was carried out in a study of metastatic and nonmetastatic thyroid tumors. Patients underwent thyroid surgery, and none had received any treatment before it. This CDR3 spans 15 amino acids. Germline CDR1 MNHNS, CDR2 SASEGT. The J segment lost 7 bases and the V segment lost 6 bases, leaving 8 bases of the junction unmatched. This clone came up a few times. TCRdb reprocessed the PCR reads using MiXCR. The sample includes about 6,500 clones, more than 15% seen only once; the top ten take 24%. The V and J genes are TRBV6-1 and TRBJ1-4, with 10 bases matching TRBD1. This clonotype was sampled from a male donor with papillary thyroid cancer or a benign thyroid nodule (not recorded which). Some clones in this sample may be carry-over from other donors' samples. Material: adjacent normal tissue. CDR3 region: CASSSPGTGVEKLFF. The CDR3 DNA is TGTGCCAGCAGCTCGCCCGGGACAGGGGTTGAAAAACTGTTTTTT.